Following are 24 T cell receptor beta chains from one sample sequenced in a study of blood T cell repertoires in COVID-19. TCRdb's copy holds only in-frame clones and misses some; the assay was immunoSEQ multiplex PCR. The sample yields some 75,000 clones, about 88% seen once. The sequenced sample consisted of peripheral blood. Receptors were obtained from a man aged 65 to 79 with active or convalescent COVID-19.

The chain employs TRBV10-2 and TRBJ1-1; maybe TRBD1 (6 bases). V was shortened by 6 bases and J by 2 bases, with 16 bases between the two germline ends. The germline V gene has CDR1 WSHSY and CDR2 SAAADI. The CDR3 has 15 amino acids. The CDR3 here is CASSAQDRPNTEAFF. CDR3 in DNA: TGCGCCAGCAGCGCCCAGGACAGACCAAACACTGAAGCTTTCTTT.

The chain combines TRBV29-1 with TRBJ1-6; D is possibly TRBD1 (5 bases). The CDR3 loop spans 13 amino acids. Germline V gene data show CDR1 as SQVTM and CDR2 as ANQGSEA. The V end was cut by 7 bases, the J end by 7 bases, with 14 bases between. The DNA of the CDR3 is TGCAGCGCCAAAAGCGGGGGGAATTCACCCCTCCACTTT. It codes for CSAKSGGNSPLHF.

V and J are TRBV28 and TRBJ2-1, with 8 bases lining up with TRBD2. V trimming: 5 bases; J trimming: 3 bases; junction bases outside the gene matches: 9. Germline V CDR1 and CDR2: MDHEN, SYDVKM. The CDR3 length is 16 residues. The CDR3 is CASSPQGAGVYNEQFF. CDR3 nucleotide sequence: TGTGCCAGCAGTCCTCAGGGAGCGGGAGTCTACAATGAGCAGTTCTTC.

The J gene is TRBJ2-7, the V gene TRBV3-1 (or the pseudogene TRBV3-2); 10 bases match TRBD2. This CDR3 spans 14 amino acids. Germline lookup yields CDR1 LGHDT and CDR2 YNNKEL (reference sequence). The ends lost 3 bases at V and 7 bases at J; junction bases unmatched: 6. CDR3 bases: TGTGCCAGCAGCCAGTTAGCGGGAGGAGATGAGCAGTACTTC. It is translated as CASSQLAGGDEQYF.

J is TRBJ2-1 and V is TRBV11-2, with TRBD2 identical over 10 bases. Looked up from germline, CDR1 is SGHAT and CDR2 is FQNNGV. The CDR3 length is 15 residues. V shed 7 bases and J 4 bases; nucleotides not matched to a gene: 7. CDR3 amino acids: CASTPLAGYYNEQFF. In DNA, the CDR3 is TGTGCCAGCACCCCACTAGCGGGATATTACAATGAGCAGTTCTTC.

The J gene is TRBJ1-5, the V gene TRBV19, with TRBD1 matching over 10 bases. V lost 4 bases and J lost 7; bases outside the gene matches: 7. This CDR3 is built from 15 residues. Germline CDR1 is LNHDA and CDR2 is SQIVND (reference sequence). CDR3: CASSKGQGSLQPQHF. For the CDR3, the DNA is TGTGCCAGTAGTAAGGGACAGGGGTCATTGCAGCCCCAGCATTTT.

This clone was counted between two and nine times. The chain has TRBV11-3 and TRBJ2-7; D not resolved. Germline values: CDR1 SGHNT, CDR2 YENEEA. V was clipped by 1 base and J by 1 base, with 5 bases between them. There are 13 residues in the CDR3. The CDR3 sequence is CASSLGASYEQYF. The DNA of the CDR3 is TGTGCCAGCAGCTTAGGGGCTTCCTACGAGCAGTACTTC.

The gene calls are TRBV10-3 and TRBJ2-1; tentative D call: TRBD1 (5 bases). V dropped 6 bases and J dropped 0 bases, with 12 bases sitting between them. Germline CDR1 ENHRY, CDR2 SYGVKD. The CDR3 is 15 amino acids. The CDR3 region is CAIRAGSDSYNEQFF. The CDR3 DNA reads TGTGCCATCAGAGCAGGGTCGGACTCCTACAATGAGCAGTTCTTC.

The chain is built from TRBV6-5 and TRBJ2-7, with a weak D call TRBD1 (6 bases). V dropped 4 bases and J dropped 0 bases, with 10 bases sitting between them. The CDR3 has 14 residues. The germline CDR1 and CDR2 sequences are MNHEY and SVGAGI. As DNA, the CDR3 is TGTGCCAGCAGTTGGGGCAGGGGCTCCTACGAGCAGTACTTC. It translates to CASSWGRGSYEQYF.

The chain recombines TRBV5-1 with TRBJ1-6; TRBD1 matches 8 bases. CDR1 is SGHRS and CDR2 is YFSETQ in the germline V gene. V shed 1 base, J shed 7 bases, and the junction held 4 bases outside the gene matches. The CDR3 contains 15 residues. CDR3 sequence: CASSLSTGGNSPLHF. The CDR3 DNA sequence: TGCGCCAGCAGCTTGAGTACAGGGGGGAATTCACCCCTCCACTTT.

About this clone itself: At the DNA level, this CDR3 is encoded by other sequences in the same sample as well. The chain joins TRBV14 to TRBJ1-1, with 7 bases that match TRBD1. The CDR3 is made up of 12 amino acids. Germline-derived CDR1 and CDR2 are SGHDN and FVKESK. Trimming took 6 bases from V and 7 from J; bases not matched to a gene: 5. For the CDR3, the DNA is TGTGCCAGCAGTCCAAACAGGGGTGAAGCTTTCTTT. Translated, it gives CASSPNRGEAFF. The complete variable domain, with remaining parts taken from reference TRBV14 and TRBJ1-1, reads EAGVTQFPSHSVIEKGQTVTLRCDPISGHDNLYWYRRVMGKEIKFLLHFVKESKQDESGMPNNRFLAERTGGTYSTLKVQPAELEDSGVYFCASSPNRGEAFFGQGTRLTVV.

The V and J genes are TRBV29-1 and TRBJ1-5, with 8 bases identical to TRBD1. The CDR3 is 13 amino acids. Trimming at V came to 7 bases and at J to 2 bases, leaving 4 bases not matched to a gene. The germline CDR1 and CDR2 sequences are SQVTM and ANQGSEA. CDR3: CSAQGAGNQPQHF. DNA of the CDR3: TGCAGCGCCCAGGGGGCAGGCAATCAGCCCCAGCATTTT.

This chain's CDR3 is CASSSYGQGGQETQYF. The CDR3, as DNA: TGCGCCAGCAGCTCCTACGGACAGGGAGGTCAAGAGACCCAGTACTTC. V usage is TRBV5-1 and J usage is TRBJ2-5; 8 nucleotides line up with TRBD1. There are 16 residues in the CDR3. J gave up 2 bases and V 3 bases, and 9 bases lay outside the gene matches. Germline V CDR1 and CDR2: SGHRS, YFSETQ.

This clone came up a few times. The chain combines TRBV6-1 with TRBJ2-2; D unresolved. The CDR3 covers 13 residues. The germline V and J ends were trimmed by 2 bases and 6 bases, with 7 bases remaining between them. Germline values: CDR1 MNHNS, CDR2 SASEGT. DNA of the CDR3: TGTGCCAGCAGTGAAAGTCGGGCCGGGGAGCTGTTTTTT. It specifies CASSESRAGELFF.

This clone has more than one count but fewer than ten. V usage is TRBV30 and J usage is TRBJ1-2; D gene uncertain. Trimming pared 5 bases from V and 3 bases from J, leaving 7 bases between. This CDR3 comprises 11 residues. Looked up from germline, CDR1 is GTSNPN and CDR2 is SVGIG (reference sequence). CDR3 DNA sequence: TGTGCCTGGCAGTCTCACTATGGCTACACCTTC. As protein: CAWQSHYGYTF.

The rearrangement joins TRBV5-5 to TRBJ1-1, with D unresolved. Trimming took 4 bases from V and 0 from J, leaving 7 bases between them. Germline V gives CDR1 SGHKS, CDR2 YYEKEE (reference sequence). The CDR3 is 13 residues long. CDR3 amino acids: CASSLFLNTEAFF. CDR3 sequence (DNA): TGTGCCAGCAGCCTCTTTCTGAACACTGAAGCTTTCTTT.

This clone has only one observation. The chain employs TRBV27 and TRBJ1-1; D is uncertain. This CDR3 is 13 amino acids long. V was cut by 3 bases and J by 1 base, with 6 bases left in between. Germline loops: CDR1 MNHEY, CDR2 SMNVEV (reference sequence). In DNA, the CDR3 is TGTGCCAGCAGTTTTGTGCGGAACACTGAAGCTTTCTTT. Its protein is CASSFVRNTEAFF.

The J gene is TRBJ1-1, the V gene TRBV28; no clear D gene. This CDR3 has 11 amino acids. Trimming stripped 1 base from V and 6 bases from J, with 3 bases between. Germline lookup yields CDR1 MDHEN and CDR2 SYDVKM. CDR3 sequence reads: CASSLFAEAFF. The CDR3 bases are TGTGCCAGCAGTTTATTCGCTGAAGCTTTCTTT.

The chain links TRBV19 to TRBJ1-5; D unresolved. This CDR3 is built from 14 residues. Germline lookup yields CDR1 LNHDA and CDR2 SQIVND (reference sequence). V was shortened by 4 bases and J by 5 bases, with 12 bases between the two germline ends. The CDR3 DNA reads TGTGCCAGTAGTAGCCAGGATCGCTATCAGCCCCAGCATTTT. Protein sequence: CASSSQDRYQPQHF.

A few counts support this clone. This chain joins TRBV28 and TRBJ2-3, with 11 bases lining up with TRBD1. Trimming removed 2 bases from V and 7 bases from J; junction bases left unmatched: 5. CDR3 length: 15 amino acids. The germline gives CDR1 MDHEN, CDR2 SYDVKM. The chain's CDR3 is CASSLGQGAENTQYF. The CDR3 coding sequence is TGTGCCAGCAGTTTAGGACAGGGGGCTGAAAATACGCAGTATTTT.

This chain links TRBV19 with TRBJ1-5; tentative D call: TRBD1 (5 bases). Looked up from germline, CDR1 is LNHDA and CDR2 is SQIVND (reference sequence). The CDR3 extends over 16 amino acids. Trimming removed 5 bases from V and 2 bases from J, with 16 bases in between. CDR3 sequence (DNA): TGTGCCAGTAGTCCCTCAGGGAATAGAGGCAATCAGCCCCAGCATTTT. Amino acids: CASSPSGNRGNQPQHF.

This clone appeared a single time. Other nucleotide sequences from this sample produce the same CDR3. The chain recombines TRBV30 with TRBJ2-7; D not certain. V was trimmed by 2 bases and J by 3 bases, leaving 5 bases between them. The germline V gene has CDR1 GTSNPN and CDR2 SVGIG (reference sequence). The CDR3 sequence is 11 residues long. The CDR3, as DNA: TGTGCCTGGAGTTTCAACTACGAGCAGTACTTC. Protein sequence: CAWSFNYEQYF. The variable domain in full, completed from reference TRBV30 and TRBJ2-7, reads SQTIHQWPATLVQPVGSPLSLECTVEGTSNPNLYWYRQAAGRGLQLLFYSVGIGQISSEVPQNLSASRPQDRQFILSSKKLLLSDSGFYLCAWSFNYEQYFGPGTRLTVT.

This sequence joins TRBV5-1 and TRBJ1-4, with D hard to call. Germline V gene lookup returns CDR1 SGHRS and CDR2 YFSETQ. This CDR3 has 15 residues. V was cut by 1 base and J by 4 bases, with 11 bases left in between. CDR3 in DNA: TGCGCCAGCAGCTTGCTTGGGCTCGATAATGAAAAACTGTTTTTT. It yields the protein CASSLLGLDNEKLFF. The variable domain in full, with the rest retrieved from reference TRBV5-1 and TRBJ1-4, is KAGVTQTPRYLIKTRGQQVTLSCSPISGHRSVSWYQQTPGQGLQFLFEYFSETQRNKGNFPGRFSGRQFSNSRSEMNVSTLELGDSALYLCASSLLGLDNEKLFFGSGTQLSVL.

This clone was recorded only once. The J gene is TRBJ2-7, the V gene TRBV3-1 (or the pseudogene TRBV3-2); the match to TRBD2 covers 15 bases. Germline V lookup: CDR1 LGHDT, CDR2 YNNKEL (reference sequence). This CDR3 has 19 residues. V was clipped by 4 bases and J by 4 bases; unmatched bases: 14. The CDR3 nucleotides are TGTGCCAGCAGCCTCGGAAGGACTAGCGGGAGGGCCCTACGGTACGAGCAGTACTTC. Its translation: CASSLGRTSGRALRYEQYF.